This T cell receptor beta chain originates from a study of blood T cell repertoires in COVID-19. Study overall: Samples representing acute and convalescent COVID-19 were sourced from the United States, Italy and Spain. T cells, B-cell-depleted T cells, or PBMCs provided the cDNA or gDNA that served as material.

The V end lost 0 bases, the J end lost 11 bases, and 11 bases lay between the germline ends. The germline gives CDR1 LNHNV, CDR2 YYDKDF (reference sequence). CDR3 length: 13 residues. In the source study's methods: Reference gene primer amplification yielded estimated nucleated cell counts. Profiled with immunoSEQ multiplex PCR; TCRdb holds only in-frame clones, not every one. The V and J calls and clone size come from that table; D and trimming were worked out from the DNA. The table lists hundreds of thousands of clones, about four fifths of them singletons, with around 9.9% in the top ten. Material: peripheral blood. The clonotype comes from an elderly woman with acute or convalescent COVID-19. V is TRBV15 and J is TRBJ1-5; perhaps TRBD1 as D (5 bases). CDR3 protein: CATSRDREVSQHF. CDR3 nucleotide sequence: TGTGCCACCAGCAGAGACAGGGAGGTGTCCCAGCATTTT.